This TCR beta chain was found in a study of blood T cell repertoires in COVID-19. Study-level background: Sites in the United States, Italy and Spain provided acute and convalescent COVID-19 samples. T cells, B-cell-depleted T cells, or PBMCs provided the cDNA or gDNA that served as material.

The V end lost 8 bases, the J end lost 8 bases, and 15 bases lay between the germline ends. CDR3 length: 12 residues. The germline V gene encodes CDR1 SNHLY and CDR2 FYNNEI. In the study's own analysis: Estimates of nucleated cell counts were drawn from the amplification of reference gene primers. Some clones are missing from TCRdb's copy, which holds only in-frame ones; the method was immunoSEQ multiplex PCR. V and J calls and clone size are as listed in that table; D and trimming were resolved from the DNA. The data show 100,000 to 150,000 clones, approximately 80% seen once. This clone turned up a few times.

The chain carries TRBV2 and TRBJ1-2, with D possibly matching TRBD1 (5 bases). The source material was peripheral blood. This sequence was found in a man in his forties with active or convalescent COVID-19. The CDR3 bases are TGTGCCAGCCCGTTGGGGGGGAGAGGCTACACCTTC. It specifies CASPLGGRGYTF.